This passage covers 7 T cell receptor beta chains from one sample sequenced in a study of T cell repertoires in cytomegalovirus infection. No antigen has been identified for these receptors. TCRdb fed the reads into MiXCR, producing one record per CDR3 protein. The sample includes 35,000 to 55,000 distinct CDR3 sequences, around 21% of them seen just once. Here the sequenced sample was CD8+ T cells from cultured PBMCs, taken from culture after CMV antigen stimulation. Receptors were obtained from a human donor in good health (CMV status not recorded). Some clones in this sample may be carry-over from other donors' samples.

V and J are TRBV7-9 and TRBJ2-3; TRBD2 matches at 8 bases. The CDR3 extends over 15 amino acids. CDR1 and CDR2 (germline): SEHNR, FQNEAQ (reference sequence). Trimming removed 5 bases from V and 1 base from J; junction bases left unmatched: 5. For the CDR3, the DNA is TGTGCCAGCAGCACCTTGCGGGGGGGCACAGATACGCAGTATTTT. This codes for CASSTLRGGTDTQYF.

This clonotype was detected once. A much larger clone differs by one base, so this may be a read error. The chain recombines TRBV27 with TRBJ1-1; no definite D call. V was clipped by 10 bases and J by 7 bases, with 19 bases between them. The CDR3 extends over 13 amino acids. Germline CDR1 MNHEY, CDR2 SMNVEV (reference sequence). The CDR3 sequence is CANSLDGEIEAFF. CDR3 sequence (DNA): TGTGCCAACAGCCTCGACGGGGAGATTGAAGCTTTCTTT.

At least ten counts were recorded for this clonotype. The J gene is TRBJ1-1, the V gene TRBV7-9; the match to TRBD1 covers 7 bases. CDR3 size: 15 residues. J lost 0 bases, V lost 5 bases, and 6 bases had no gene match. CDR1 is SEHNR, CDR2 FQNEAQ, per germline (reference sequence). For the CDR3, the DNA is TGTGCCAGCAGCACGCGGGACAGTATGAACACTGAAGCTTTCTTT. Translated: CASSTRDSMNTEAFF.

At least ten counts were recorded for this clonotype. V gene TRBV30 combines with J gene TRBJ2-2; no clear D. The ends were cut back, 4 bases at V and 0 bases at J, with 9 bases in the middle. CDR1 is GTSNPN, CDR2 SVGIG, per germline (reference sequence). There are 14 residues in the CDR3. In nucleotides, the CDR3 is TGTGCCTGGACCCCGGTACCGAACACCGGGGAGCTGTTTTTT. This gives the protein CAWTPVPNTGELFF.

V usage is TRBV11-3 and J usage is TRBJ1-4; unclear D gene. The CDR3 is 15 amino acids. Germline-derived CDR1 and CDR2 are SGHNT and YENEEA. V was trimmed by 4 bases and J by 7 bases, leaving 16 bases between them. CDR3 region: CASSSSREIGEKLFF. CDR3 nucleotide sequence: TGTGCCAGCAGCTCCTCCCGGGAAATAGGTGAAAAACTGTTTTTT.

V is TRBV27 and J is TRBJ1-1, with TRBD1 matching over 7 bases. V shed 6 bases, J shed 4 bases, and the junction held 2 bases outside the gene matches. From germline, CDR1 is MNHEY and CDR2 SMNVEV (reference sequence). This CDR3 is 12 amino acids long. This CDR3 reads CASSSGGTEAFF. The CDR3 DNA sequence: TGTGCCAGCAGCTCAGGGGGCACTGAAGCTTTCTTT.

This clonotype was counted only a few times. The chain uses TRBV6-5 and TRBJ2-7; maybe TRBD1 (6 bases). Per the germline V gene, CDR1 is MNHEY and CDR2 is SVGAGI. The CDR3 spans 16 residues. Trimming cost V 0 bases and J 0 bases, with 12 bases left between them. CDR3 nucleotides: TGTGCCAGCAGTTACTCGTGGACAGCCGCCTCCTACGAGCAGTACTTC. Protein: CASSYSWTAASYEQYF.